This T cell receptor beta chain was recovered during a study of immune cell composition in non-small cell lung cancer. Study background: Most cases were lung adenocarcinoma or squamous cell carcinoma. Study observations and caveats: Shared sequences between tumour-reactive and dominant in vivo clones were not proven. Squamous lung tumours showed higher top 10 clone scores and clonality than adenocarcinomas.

With respect to this clone: The antigen remains undetermined.

Per the germline V gene, CDR1 is SNHLY and CDR2 is FYNNEI. The CDR3 covers 14 residues. Trimming cost V 6 bases and J 4 bases; bases outside gene matches: 7. Produced via immunoSEQ multiplex PCR; TCRdb's table is partial and in-frame only. Of about 2,200 clones in the sample, 88% were seen once. Sequenced input: lung tumor tissue. The receptor comes from a human donor with non-small cell lung cancer. This sequence joins TRBV2 and TRBJ2-7; TRBD2 aligns across 9 bases. The CDR3 DNA sequence: TGTGCCAGCAGGGGAGCGGGAGGTCTTTACGAGCAGTACTTC. It yields the protein CASRGAGGLYEQYF.